The 21 T cell receptor beta chains given below trace back to one sample, sequenced in a study of T cell changes during pregnancy in multiple sclerosis. Sequencing was performed with immunoSEQ multiplex PCR; in TCRdb, only in-frame clones are kept and a portion is missing. Among about 32,000 clones listed, roughly 90% were seen once. The material was CD4+ T cells from peripheral blood mononuclear cells, obtained after pregnancy. The receptors come from a female donor in good health, enrolled as a control in a pregnancy study.

The chain employs TRBV4-2 and TRBJ2-1; D is possibly TRBD2 (6 bases). There are 17 residues in the CDR3. Trimming left V 0 bases short and J 1 base short, with 13 bases between. Germline V gene lookup returns CDR1 LGHNA and CDR2 YNFKEQ. CDR3 nucleotide sequence: TGTGCCAGCAGCCAAGATGGTGCTAGCGAGTCCTACAATGAGCAGTTCTTC. This translates into CASSQDGASESYNEQFF.

The chain combines TRBV5-1 with TRBJ2-3; 9 bases are a match to TRBD2. This CDR3 has 15 amino acids. Per the germline V gene, CDR1 is SGHRS and CDR2 is YFSETQ. J was trimmed by 3 bases and V by 0 bases; bases with no gene match: 2. The CDR3 protein is CASSLGLADTDTQYF. The CDR3 nucleotides are TGCGCCAGCAGCTTGGGACTAGCGGATACAGATACGCAGTATTTT. Full variable domain (rest looked up from reference TRBV5-1 and TRBJ2-3): KAGVTQTPRYLIKTRGQQVTLSCSPISGHRSVSWYQQTPGQGLQFLFEYFSETQRNKGNFPGRFSGRQFSNSRSEMNVSTLELGDSALYLCASSLGLADTDTQYFGPGTRLTVL.

The chain combines TRBV13 with TRBJ2-2, with 10 bases that match TRBD2. This CDR3 is 16 amino acids long. From germline, CDR1 is PRHDT and CDR2 FYEKMQ (reference sequence). Trimming at V came to 2 bases and at J to 2 bases, leaving 2 bases not matched to a gene. The CDR3 nucleotides read TGTGCCAGCAGCTTACGACTAGCGGGTAACACCGGGGAGCTGTTTTTT. Translation: CASSLRLAGNTGELFF.

The chain has TRBV7-9 and TRBJ1-2; 8 positions match TRBD1. There are 13 residues in the CDR3. With V trimmed by 5 bases and J by 8 bases, 7 bases remained unmatched. CDR1 and CDR2 (germline): SEHNR, FQNEAQ (reference sequence). The CDR3 loop reads CASSPTGVSGYTF. The CDR3 nucleotides are TGTGCCAGCAGCCCGACAGGGGTTAGCGGCTACACCTTC.

The chain has TRBV19 and TRBJ2-3, with 15 bases fitting TRBD2. V dropped 5 bases and J dropped 9; count of bases not matched to a gene: 15. The CDR3 length is 18 residues. Germline loops: CDR1 LNHDA, CDR2 SQIVND (reference sequence). CDR3 sequence: CASSPRTSGGGRVFTQYF. The CDR3 bases are TGTGCCAGTAGTCCTCGGACTAGCGGGGGGGGAAGGGTTTTCACGCAGTATTTT.

This chain uses TRBV5-1 with TRBJ2-7, with 8 bases fitting TRBD2. Germline V gene data show CDR1 as SGHRS and CDR2 as YFSETQ. The CDR3 totals 13 residues. Trimming at V came to 4 bases and at J to 6 bases, leaving 6 bases not matched to a gene. CDR3 loop: CASSTGGPGEQYF. Written as DNA, the CDR3 is TGCGCCAGCAGCACGGGAGGGCCTGGCGAGCAGTACTTC. Using reference TRBV5-1 and TRBJ2-7 for the parts outside the CDR3, the full variable domain is KAGVTQTPRYLIKTRGQQVTLSCSPISGHRSVSWYQQTPGQGLQFLFEYFSETQRNKGNFPGRFSGRQFSNSRSEMNVSTLELGDSALYLCASSTGGPGEQYFGPGTRLTVT.

The V and J genes are TRBV19 and TRBJ1-5; 7 nucleotides line up with TRBD1. V shed 4 bases, J shed 1 base, and the junction held 4 bases outside the gene matches. Germline CDR1 reads LNHDA; CDR2 reads SQIVND (reference sequence). The CDR3 contains 15 residues. The CDR3 loop reads CASSRPGGSNQPQHF. The CDR3 DNA follows: TGTGCCAGTAGTAGACCAGGGGGGAGCAATCAGCCCCAGCATTTT. The full variable domain, its missing parts supplied by reference TRBV19 and TRBJ1-5, is DGGITQSPKYLFRKEGQNVTLSCEQNLNHDAMYWYRQDPGQGLRLIYYSQIVNDFQKGDIAEGYSVSREKKESFPLTVTSAQKNPTAFYLCASSRPGGSNQPQHFGDGTRLSIL.

V and J are TRBV7-2 and TRBJ2-7, with D perhaps matching TRBD2 (6 bases). The CDR3 extends over 14 amino acids. Germline-derived CDR1 and CDR2 are SGHTA and FQGNSA. Trimming shortened V by 3 bases and J by 0 bases, and 9 bases separated the two germline ends. CDR3 protein: CASSFSGSSYEQYF. CDR3 nucleotides: TGTGCCAGCAGCTTTAGCGGAAGCTCCTACGAGCAGTACTTC.

The V and J genes are TRBV27 and TRBJ1-5; D perhaps matches TRBD1 (5 bases). The V and J ends lost 5 bases and 7 bases respectively, with 15 bases between them. The CDR3 spans 14 residues. Per germline, CDR1 MNHEY and CDR2 SMNVEV (reference sequence). In DNA, the CDR3 is TGTGCCAGCAGTGGGGGGGGTTACGACCAGCCCCAGCATTTT. Encoded protein: CASSGGGYDQPQHF.

CDR3 sequence reads: CAWSVLGAGGGNEQFF. CDR3 in DNA: TGTGCCTGGAGTGTACTGGGGGCGGGAGGGGGAAATGAGCAGTTCTTC. The genes are TRBV30 and TRBJ2-1, with TRBD2 matching over 9 bases. Germline CDR1 reads GTSNPN; CDR2 reads SVGIG (reference sequence). This CDR3 contains 16 residues. V shed 0 bases, J shed 7 bases, and the junction held 10 bases outside the gene matches.

The chain joins TRBV13 to TRBJ1-2; 9 nucleotides match TRBD1. The CDR3 runs to 17 residues. The ends lost 4 bases at V and 6 bases at J; junction bases unmatched: 15. Germline CDR1 PRHDT, CDR2 FYEKMQ (reference sequence). The CDR3 region has the DNA TGTGCCAGCAGCTCTAAGTTGGGACAGGGAGAGACGGATGGCTACACCTTC. This translates into CASSSKLGQGETDGYTF.

Worth noting for this clone: One end of the junction fails to match germline, which may point to a read error. The J gene is TRBJ1-2, the V gene TRBV28, with a possible D match to TRBD1 (5 bases). CDR3 length: 12 residues. Germline values: CDR1 MDHEN, CDR2 SYDVKM. DNA of the CDR3: TGTGCCAGCAGTTCCAGGGATACTGGCTGCACCTTC. Translation: CASSSRDTGCTF.

This chain joins TRBV29-1 and TRBJ2-7; 7 bases match TRBD2. The germline V gene has CDR1 SQVTM and CDR2 ANQGSEA. The J segment lost 2 bases and the V segment lost 6 bases, leaving 13 bases of the junction unmatched. This CDR3 has 15 residues. CDR3 nucleotides: TGCAGCGTGATCCTCCTGGGGGGGTTACCCTACGAGCAGTACTTC. Amino acids: CSVILLGGLPYEQYF.

The rearrangement links TRBV5-5 to TRBJ2-1; no reliable D call. CDR1 SGHKS and CDR2 YYEKEE come from the germline V gene (reference sequence). CDR3 length: 14 amino acids. With 1 base removed from V and 3 bases from J, the gap between germline ends came to 8 bases. The CDR3 bases are TGTGCCAGCAGCTTGATAGAGAACTACAATGAGCAGTTCTTC. It specifies CASSLIENYNEQFF.

This rearrangement joins TRBV6-5 to TRBJ2-7, with 7 bases lining up with TRBD2. Per germline, CDR1 MNHEY and CDR2 SVGAGI. The junction had 8 bases not matched to a gene; V was cut back by 0 bases and J by 6 bases. CDR3 length equals 15 residues. CDR3 loop: CASSYSMGGAGEQYF. CDR3 nucleotides: TGTGCCAGCAGTTACTCGATGGGAGGGGCGGGCGAGCAGTACTTC.

The chain uses TRBV5-6 and TRBJ1-2; D unclear. Germline V CDR1 and CDR2: SGHDT, YYEEEE. Trimming pared 4 bases from V and 3 bases from J, leaving 10 bases between. The CDR3 is 13 residues long. The CDR3 DNA follows: TGTGCCAGCAGCCCTTGGCGGCACTATGGCTACACCTTC. Its translation is CASSPWRHYGYTF.

This chain joins TRBV7-9 and TRBJ2-1; 9 bases are shared with TRBD2. The CDR3 is 16 residues long. CDR1 SEHNR and CDR2 FQNEAQ come from the germline V gene (reference sequence). V dropped 2 bases and J dropped 2; count of bases not matched to a gene: 4. The DNA of the CDR3 is TGTGCCAGCAGCTTAATCGGCGGGAGGGCCTACAATGAGCAGTTCTTC. It translates to CASSLIGGRAYNEQFF.

The chain combines TRBV27 with TRBJ2-7; the match to TRBD1 covers 8 bases. The J segment lost 4 bases and the V segment lost 3 bases, leaving 5 bases of the junction unmatched. The CDR3 runs 14 residues. Germline CDR1 MNHEY, CDR2 SMNVEV (reference sequence). The CDR3 sequence is CASSFRTGTYEQYF. CDR3 DNA sequence: TGTGCCAGCAGTTTTCGGACAGGGACGTACGAGCAGTACTTC.

This clone has only one observation. The chain carries TRBV4-3 and TRBJ2-3; maybe TRBD2 (6 bases). The CDR3 is 18 amino acids. The V end was cut by 0 bases, the J end by 6 bases, with 22 bases between. CDR1 is LGHNA, CDR2 YSLEER, per germline. CDR3 residues: CASSQEARRGLGRDTQYF. CDR3 sequence (DNA): TGCGCCAGCAGCCAAGAAGCGCGCCGCGGGCTAGGGAGGGATACGCAGTATTTT.

This chain joins TRBV12-1 and TRBJ1-5. TRBV12-1 represents a pseudogene. CDR3 length: 12 amino acids. The CDR3 DNA is TGTGCCAGCAGCTCAAGGGGGGGACACTCGCATTTT. This gives the protein CASSSRGGHSHF.

The CDR3 region has the DNA TGTGCCAGCAGTGTGGGCGCGAACACTGAAGCTTTCTTT. It is translated as CASSVGANTEAFF. The chain has TRBV6-4 and TRBJ1-1; D gene uncertain. Germline lookup yields CDR1 MRHNA and CDR2 SNTAGT. The CDR3 consists of 13 residues. V lost 4 bases and J 1 base, leaving 7 bases between the germline ends.